The next 6 T cell receptor beta chains were all read from a single sample in a study of blood T cells in healthy people across ages. Primed by a sample-barcoded 5' primer and a J-beta primer mix, a second PCR proceeded for about 6 to 12 cycles. From the 5' RACE reads, TCRdb called clonotypes with MiXCR, one entry per CDR3 protein. The data hold around 1.5 million distinct CDR3 sequences, with roughly 32% observed a single time. Sequenced material: blood. The source of these receptors is a woman under 40 in good health.

This clonotype was seen a few times. The CDR3 protein is CASSYSGTGARWETQYF. As DNA, the CDR3 is TGTGCCAGCAGTTACTCTGGGACAGGGGCTCGCTGGGAGACCCAGTACTTC. This chain joins TRBV6-6 and TRBJ2-5, with 10 positions matching TRBD1. V dropped 0 bases and J dropped 5; count of bases not matched to a gene: 9. Per the germline V gene, CDR1 is MNHNY and CDR2 is SVGAGI (reference sequence). CDR3 length: 17 amino acids.

Remarks on this clonotype: The junction differs from germline at one of its ends, possibly a read error. The chain employs TRBV29-1 and TRBJ2-7; D assignment may be TRBD1 or TRBD2 (5 bases each). The germline gives CDR1 SQVTM, CDR2 ANQGSEA. The CDR3 has 15 residues. CDR3 in amino acids: CSVEDGRQARGVQYF. CDR3 DNA: TGCAGTGTTGAAGACGGACGCCAAGCGAGAGGGGTGCAGTACTTC.

In this sample, this clonotype turned up a few times. The chain joins TRBV10-3 to TRBJ1-1; D remains unclear. This CDR3 contains 12 residues. V was trimmed by 7 bases and J by 0 bases, leaving 6 bases between them. CDR1 ENHRY and CDR2 SYGVKD come from the germline V gene. Here the CDR3 reads CAIIGLNTEAFF. DNA of the CDR3: TGTGCCATCATTGGCCTGAACACTGAAGCTTTCTTT.

There are a few counts of this clonotype. V gene TRBV3-1 combines with J gene TRBJ2-3; D is perhaps TRBD2 (5 bases). V lost 4 bases, J lost 1 base, and 15 bases lay in between. CDR1 and CDR2 (germline): LGHDT, YNNKEL (reference sequence). The length of the CDR3 is 16 residues. The CDR3 is CASSRSEEVGTDTQYF. DNA for the CDR3: TGTGCCAGCAGCCGTTCCGAGGAGGTGGGCACAGATACGCAGTATTTT.

As to this clonotype: The junction and the germline gene differ at one end; a read error may be behind it. The chain employs TRBV12-3 or TRBV12-4 and TRBJ2-1; D not resolved. The CDR3 extends over 14 amino acids. The CDR3 loop reads CAGSLSDAYNEQFF. For the CDR3, the DNA is TGTGCCGGCAGTTTATCGGACGCATACAATGAGCAGTTCTTC.

This clonotype was counted between two and nine times. The chain carries TRBV6-1 and TRBJ2-1; D might be TRBD2 (7 bases). The CDR3 is made up of 14 amino acids. V gave up 7 bases and J gave up 5 bases, with 15 bases separating them. CDR1 is MNHNS, CDR2 SASEGT, per germline. Here the CDR3 DNA reads TGTGCCAGCACCGAGGGAGGGGGGGACAATGAGCAGTTCTTC. Encoded protein: CASTEGGGDNEQFF.